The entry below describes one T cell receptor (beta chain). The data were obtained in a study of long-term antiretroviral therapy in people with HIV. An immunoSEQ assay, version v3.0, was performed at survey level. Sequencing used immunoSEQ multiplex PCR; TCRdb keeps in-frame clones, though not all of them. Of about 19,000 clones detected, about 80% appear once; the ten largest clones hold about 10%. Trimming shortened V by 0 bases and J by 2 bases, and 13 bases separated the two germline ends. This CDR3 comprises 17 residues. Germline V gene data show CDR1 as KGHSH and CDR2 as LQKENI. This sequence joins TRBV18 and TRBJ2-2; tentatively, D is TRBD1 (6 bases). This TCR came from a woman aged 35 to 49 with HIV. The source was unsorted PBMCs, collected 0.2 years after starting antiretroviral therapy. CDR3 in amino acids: CASSPPRQGLNTGELFF. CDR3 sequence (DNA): TGTGCCAGCTCACCACCGAGGCAGGGGTTAAACACCGGGGAGCTGTTTTTT.